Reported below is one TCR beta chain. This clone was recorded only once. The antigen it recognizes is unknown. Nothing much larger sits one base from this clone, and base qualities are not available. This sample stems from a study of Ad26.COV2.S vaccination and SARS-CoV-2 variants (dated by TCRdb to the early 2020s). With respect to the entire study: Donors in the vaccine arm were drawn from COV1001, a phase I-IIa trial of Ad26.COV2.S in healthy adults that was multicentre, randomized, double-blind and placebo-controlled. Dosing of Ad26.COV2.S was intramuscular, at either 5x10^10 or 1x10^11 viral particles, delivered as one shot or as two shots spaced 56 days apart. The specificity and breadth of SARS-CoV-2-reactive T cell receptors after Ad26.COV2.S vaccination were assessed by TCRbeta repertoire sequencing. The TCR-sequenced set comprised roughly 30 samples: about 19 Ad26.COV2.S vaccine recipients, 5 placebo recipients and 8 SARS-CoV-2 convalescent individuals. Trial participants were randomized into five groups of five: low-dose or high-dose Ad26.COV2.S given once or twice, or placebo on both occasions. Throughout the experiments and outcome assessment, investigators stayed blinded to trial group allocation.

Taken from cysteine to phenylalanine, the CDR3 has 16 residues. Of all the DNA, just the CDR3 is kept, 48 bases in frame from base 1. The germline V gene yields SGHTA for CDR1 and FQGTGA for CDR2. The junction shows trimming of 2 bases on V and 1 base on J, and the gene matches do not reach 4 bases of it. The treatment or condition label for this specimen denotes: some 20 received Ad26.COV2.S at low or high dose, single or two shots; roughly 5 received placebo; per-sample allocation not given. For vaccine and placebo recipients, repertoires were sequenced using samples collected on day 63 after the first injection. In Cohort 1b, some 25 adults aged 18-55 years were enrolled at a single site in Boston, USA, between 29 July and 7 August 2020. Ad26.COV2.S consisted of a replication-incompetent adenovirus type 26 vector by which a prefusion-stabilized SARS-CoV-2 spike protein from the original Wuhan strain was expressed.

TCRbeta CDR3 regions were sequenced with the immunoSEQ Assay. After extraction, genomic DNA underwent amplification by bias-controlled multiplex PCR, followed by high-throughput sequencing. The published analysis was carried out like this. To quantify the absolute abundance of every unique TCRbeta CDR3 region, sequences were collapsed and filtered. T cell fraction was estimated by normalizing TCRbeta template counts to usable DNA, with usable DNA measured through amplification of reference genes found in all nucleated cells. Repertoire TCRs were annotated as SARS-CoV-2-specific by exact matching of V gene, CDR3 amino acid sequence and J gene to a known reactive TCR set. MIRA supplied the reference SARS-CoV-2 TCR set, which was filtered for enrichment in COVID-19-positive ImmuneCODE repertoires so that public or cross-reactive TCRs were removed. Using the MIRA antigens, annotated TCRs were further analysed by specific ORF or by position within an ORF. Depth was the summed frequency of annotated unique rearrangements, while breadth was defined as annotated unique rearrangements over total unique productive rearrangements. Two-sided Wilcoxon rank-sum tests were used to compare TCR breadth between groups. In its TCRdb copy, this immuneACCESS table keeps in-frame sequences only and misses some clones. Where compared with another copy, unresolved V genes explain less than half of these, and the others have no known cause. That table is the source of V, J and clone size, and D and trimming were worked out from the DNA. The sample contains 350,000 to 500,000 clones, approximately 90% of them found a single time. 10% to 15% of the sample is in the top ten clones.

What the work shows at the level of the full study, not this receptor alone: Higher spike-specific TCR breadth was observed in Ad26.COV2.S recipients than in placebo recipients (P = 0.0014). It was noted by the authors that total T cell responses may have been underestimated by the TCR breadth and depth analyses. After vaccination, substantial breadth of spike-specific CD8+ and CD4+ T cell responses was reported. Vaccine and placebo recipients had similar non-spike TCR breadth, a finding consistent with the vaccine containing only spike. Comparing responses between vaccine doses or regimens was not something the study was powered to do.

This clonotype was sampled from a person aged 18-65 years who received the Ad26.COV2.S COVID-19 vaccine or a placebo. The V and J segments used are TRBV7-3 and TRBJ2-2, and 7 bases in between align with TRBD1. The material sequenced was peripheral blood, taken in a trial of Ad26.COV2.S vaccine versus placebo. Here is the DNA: TGTGCCAGCAGCTTACTAGGGGGCAGGAACACCGGGGAGCTGTTTTTT. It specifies CASSLLGGRNTGELFF.